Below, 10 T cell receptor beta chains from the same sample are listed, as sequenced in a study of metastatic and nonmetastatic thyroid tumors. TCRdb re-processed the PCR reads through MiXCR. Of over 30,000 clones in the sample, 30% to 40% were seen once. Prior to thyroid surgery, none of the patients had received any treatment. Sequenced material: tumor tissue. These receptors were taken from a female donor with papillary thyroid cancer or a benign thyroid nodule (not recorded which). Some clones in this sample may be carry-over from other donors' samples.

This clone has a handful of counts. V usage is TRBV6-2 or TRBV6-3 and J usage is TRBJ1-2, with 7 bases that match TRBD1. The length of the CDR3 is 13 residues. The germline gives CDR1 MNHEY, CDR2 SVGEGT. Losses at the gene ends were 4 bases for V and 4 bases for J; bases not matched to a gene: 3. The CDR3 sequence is CASSSRDSYGYTF. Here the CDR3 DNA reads TGTGCCAGCAGTTCCCGGGACAGCTATGGCTACACCTTC.

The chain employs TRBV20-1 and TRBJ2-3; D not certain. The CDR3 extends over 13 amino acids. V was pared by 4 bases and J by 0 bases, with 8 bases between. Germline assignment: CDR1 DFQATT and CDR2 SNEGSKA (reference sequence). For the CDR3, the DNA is TGCAGTGCTACTGAGTATAGCACAGATACGCAGTATTTT. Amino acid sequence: CSATEYSTDTQYF.

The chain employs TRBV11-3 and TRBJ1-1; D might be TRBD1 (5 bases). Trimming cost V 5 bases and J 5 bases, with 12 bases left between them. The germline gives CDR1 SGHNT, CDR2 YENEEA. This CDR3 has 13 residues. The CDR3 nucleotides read TGTGCCAGCAGCCCGAGGGGAGGAACTGAAGCTTTCTTT. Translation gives CASSPRGGTEAFF.

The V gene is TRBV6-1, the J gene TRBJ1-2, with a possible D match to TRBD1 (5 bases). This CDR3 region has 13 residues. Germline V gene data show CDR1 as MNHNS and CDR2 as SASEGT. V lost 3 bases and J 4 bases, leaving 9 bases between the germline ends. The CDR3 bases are TGTGCCAGCAGTGAGACAGACTTCTATGGCTACACCTTC. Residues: CASSETDFYGYTF.

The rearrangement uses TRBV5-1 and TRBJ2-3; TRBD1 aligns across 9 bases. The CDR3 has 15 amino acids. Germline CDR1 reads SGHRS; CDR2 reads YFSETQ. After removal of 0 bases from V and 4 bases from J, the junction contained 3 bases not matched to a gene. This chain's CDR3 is CASSLVGQGADTQYF. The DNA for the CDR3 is TGCGCCAGCAGCTTGGTGGGACAGGGCGCAGATACGCAGTATTTT.

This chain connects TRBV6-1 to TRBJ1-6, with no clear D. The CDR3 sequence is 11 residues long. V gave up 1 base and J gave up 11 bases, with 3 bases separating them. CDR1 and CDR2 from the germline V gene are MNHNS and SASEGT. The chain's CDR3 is CASSEGPPLHF. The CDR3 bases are TGTGCCAGCAGTGAAGGTCCACCCCTCCACTTT.

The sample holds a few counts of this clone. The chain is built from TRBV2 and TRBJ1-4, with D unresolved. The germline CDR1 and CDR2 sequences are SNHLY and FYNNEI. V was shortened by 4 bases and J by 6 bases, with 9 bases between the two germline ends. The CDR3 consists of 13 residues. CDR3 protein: CASSGQEDEKLFF. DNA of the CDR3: TGTGCCAGCAGTGGTCAGGAGGATGAAAAACTGTTTTTT.

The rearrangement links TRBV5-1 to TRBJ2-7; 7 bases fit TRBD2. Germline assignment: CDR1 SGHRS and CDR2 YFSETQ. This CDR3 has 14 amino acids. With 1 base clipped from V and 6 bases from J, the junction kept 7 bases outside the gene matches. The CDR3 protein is CASSLREGGLEQYF. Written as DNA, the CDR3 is TGCGCCAGCAGCTTGAGGGAGGGAGGCCTCGAGCAGTACTTC.

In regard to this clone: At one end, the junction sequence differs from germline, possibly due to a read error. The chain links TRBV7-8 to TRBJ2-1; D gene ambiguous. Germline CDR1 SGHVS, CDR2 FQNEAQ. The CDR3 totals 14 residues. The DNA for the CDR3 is TGTGCCAGCAGCCCTCATGGCCCATACAATGAACAGTTCTTC. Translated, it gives CASSPHGPYNEQFF.

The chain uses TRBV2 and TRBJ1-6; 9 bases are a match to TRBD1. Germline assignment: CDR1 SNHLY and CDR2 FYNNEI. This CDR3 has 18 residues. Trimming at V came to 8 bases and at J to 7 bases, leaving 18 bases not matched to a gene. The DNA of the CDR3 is TGTGCCAGCGGAATCCCGGCCACTGGACAGGGGATAAATTCACCCCTCCACTTT. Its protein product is CASGIPATGQGINSPLHF.